This TCR beta chain was recovered during a study of blood T cell repertoires in COVID-19. Study summary: Samples representing acute and convalescent COVID-19 were sourced from the United States, Italy and Spain. The cDNA or gDNA used as material had been derived from T cells, B-cell-depleted T cells, or PBMCs.

Losses at the gene ends were 1 base for V and 0 bases for J; bases not matched to a gene: 7. The CDR3 contains 18 residues. In germline, CDR1 is SGDLS, CDR2 YYNGEE. How the authors handled the data: Amplification with reference gene primers provided the estimates of nucleated cell counts. The table came from immunoSEQ multiplex PCR; TCRdb's copy has only in-frame clones and leaves some out. The DNA was the basis for D and trimming; V, J and clone size are from that table. The top ten clones hold more than 4.5% of a sample with approximately 100,000 clones, 87% of them seen once. The rearrangement uses TRBV9 and TRBJ2-1, with 10 bases identical to TRBD2. Sequenced: peripheral blood. This TCR was sampled from an older man with acute or convalescent COVID-19. Written as DNA, the CDR3 is TGTGCCAGCAGCGTACTAGCGGGGGCCTTGAGCTCCTACAATGAGCAGTTCTTC. This codes for CASSVLAGALSSYNEQFF.